The clone carrying this TCR beta chain was found a few times. Its antigen is unknown. The entry originates in a study of T cells after yellow fever vaccination. Study details: With SMART-Seq v4 Ultra Low Input, the fractions containing low cell numbers were prepared.

TCRdb passed the 5' RACE reads through MiXCR, listing each CDR3 protein once. Among hundreds of thousands of distinct CDR3 sequences listed, 8% to 9.5% were seen once. Trimming stripped 0 bases from V and 8 bases from J, with 9 bases between. The CDR3 contains 13 residues. Germline V gives CDR1 LGHNA, CDR2 YSLEER. Study findings and constraints: Once the booster was given, most primary-vaccination clones reappeared, at just over 95% for CD4 and over 85% for CD8. Some clonotypes, a small share, were shared between CD4 and CD8 compartments. Peak timing came faster in the weaker secondary response, day 5 versus 15.

This sample comprised PBMCs, obtained about 41 days after the first yellow fever vaccination. The chain uses TRBV4-3 and TRBJ2-3, with D unclear. The source of this sequence is a man younger than 35 who received the YFV17D yellow fever vaccine. Here the CDR3 reads CASSQDLGVTQYF. The DNA of the CDR3 is TGCGCCAGCAGCCAAGATTTAGGTGTTACGCAGTATTTT.